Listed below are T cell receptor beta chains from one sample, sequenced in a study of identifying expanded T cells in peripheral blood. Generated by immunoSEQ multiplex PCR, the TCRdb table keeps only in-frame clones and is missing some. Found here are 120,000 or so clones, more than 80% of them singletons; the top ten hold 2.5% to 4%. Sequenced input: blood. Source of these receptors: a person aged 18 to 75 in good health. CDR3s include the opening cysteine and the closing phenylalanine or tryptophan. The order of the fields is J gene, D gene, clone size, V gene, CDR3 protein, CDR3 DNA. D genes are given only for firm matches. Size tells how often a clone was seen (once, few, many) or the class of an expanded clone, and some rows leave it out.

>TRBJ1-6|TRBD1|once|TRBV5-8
CASSLTPPGQGDSPLHF
TGTGCCAGCAGCCTGACGCCACCGGGACAGGGCGACTCACCCCTCCACTTT
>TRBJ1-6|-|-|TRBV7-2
CASSSPTGVNSPLHF
TGTGCCAGCAGCTCGCCGACAGGAGTTAATTCACCCCTCCACTTT
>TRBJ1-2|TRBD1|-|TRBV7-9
CASSIRGQVERSF
TGTGCCAGCAGCATAAGGGGACAGGTAGAAAGAAGCTTC
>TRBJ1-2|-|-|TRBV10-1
CASSAAANYGYTF
TGCGCCAGCAGCGCGGCAGCTAACTATGGCTACACCTTC
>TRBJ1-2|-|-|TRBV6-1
CASKQARYGYTF
TGTGCCAGCAAACAGGCCCGCTATGGCTACACCTTC
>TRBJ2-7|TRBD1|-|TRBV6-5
CATLPGQGAYEQYF
TGTGCCACCCTCCCGGGACAGGGGGCTTACGAGCAGTACTTC
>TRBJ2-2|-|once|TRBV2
CASNTDSNTGELFF
TGTGCCAGCAATACGGACTCGAACACCGGGGAGCTGTTTTTT
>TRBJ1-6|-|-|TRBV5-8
CASSKPGGSYNSPLHF
TGTGCCAGCAGCAAGCCGGGGGGCTCCTATAATTCACCCCTCCACTTT
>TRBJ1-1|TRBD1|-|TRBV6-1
CASRILTGAPFF
TGTGCCAGCAGAATACTGACAGGGGCACCTTTCTTT
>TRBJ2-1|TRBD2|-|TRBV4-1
CASKGGGTNEQFF
TGCGCCAGCAAAGGCGGGGGGACGAATGAGCAGTTCTTC
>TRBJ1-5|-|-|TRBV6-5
CASSKEGGIGQPQHF
TGTGCCAGCAGCAAAGAAGGGGGGATTGGTCAGCCCCAGCATTTT
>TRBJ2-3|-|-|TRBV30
CAWSRGTNLRDTQYF
TGTGCCTGGAGCCGAGGGACCAACTTGAGAGATACGCAGTATTTT
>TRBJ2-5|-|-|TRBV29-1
CSALRRREQETQYF
TGCAGCGCCCTCAGGCGGAGGGAGCAAGAGACCCAGTACTTC
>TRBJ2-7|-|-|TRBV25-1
CASSPGWMSEQYF
TGTGCCAGCAGTCCCGGGTGGATGAGCGAGCAGTACTTC
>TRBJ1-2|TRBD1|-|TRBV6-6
CASSYGQGWYGYTF
TGTGCCAGCAGTTACGGACAGGGCTGGTATGGCTACACCTTC
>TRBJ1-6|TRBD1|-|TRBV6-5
CASSYSDRRSPLHF
TGTGCCAGCAGTTACTCGGACAGGAGGTCACCCCTCCACTTT
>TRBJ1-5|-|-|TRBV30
CAWSSTQGQPQHF
TGTGCCTGGAGCTCCACCCAGGGGCAGCCCCAGCATTTT
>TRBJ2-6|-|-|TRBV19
CASGGVAGANVLTF
TGTGCCAGCGGCGGGGTAGCGGGGGCCAACGTCCTGACTTTC
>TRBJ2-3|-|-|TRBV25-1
CASSGPDTQYF
TGTGCCAGCAGTGGACCGGATACGCAGTATTTT
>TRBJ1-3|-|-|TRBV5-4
CASSLREGNTIYF
TGTGCCAGCAGCTTGCGAGAAGGGAACACCATATATTTT
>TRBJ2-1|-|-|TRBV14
CASSQDGGLGEQFF
TGTGCCAGCAGCCAAGACGGAGGGCTGGGAGAGCAGTTCTTC
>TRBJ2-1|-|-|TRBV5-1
CASSTEGNEQFF
TGCGCCAGCAGCACCGAGGGGAATGAGCAGTTCTTC
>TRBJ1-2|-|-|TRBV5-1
CASSPEQFNYGYTF
TGCGCCAGCAGCCCCGAACAGTTTAACTATGGCTACACCTTC
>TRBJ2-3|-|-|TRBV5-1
CASNTARPGDTQYF
TGCGCCAGCAATACGGCTAGACCGGGAGATACGCAGTATTTT
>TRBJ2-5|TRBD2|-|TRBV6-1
CASSALSGVGETQYF
TGTGCCAGCAGTGCCCTTAGCGGGGTAGGAGAGACCCAGTACTTC
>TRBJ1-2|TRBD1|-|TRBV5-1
CASSLGDSPYGYTF
TGCGCCAGCAGCTTGGGGGACAGTCCGTATGGCTACACCTTC
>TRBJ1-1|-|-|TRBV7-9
CASSLGENTEAFF
TGTGCCAGCAGCTTAGGAGAAAACACTGAAGCTTTCTTT
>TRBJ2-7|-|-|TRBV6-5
CASSYDPNAGEQYF
TGTGCCAGCAGTTACGACCCAAACGCGGGGGAGCAGTACTTC
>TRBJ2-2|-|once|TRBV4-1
CASSQVIKHTGELFF
TGCGCCAGCAGCCAAGTGATAAAACACACCGGGGAGCTGTTTTTT
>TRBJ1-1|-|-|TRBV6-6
CASSLEAAPEAFF
TGTGCCAGCAGTTTAGAGGCGGCGCCTGAAGCTTTCTTT
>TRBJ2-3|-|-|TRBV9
CASSLGDTQYF
TGTGCCAGCAGCCTGGGAGATACGCAGTATTTT
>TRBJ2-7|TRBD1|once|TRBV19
CASSPTRTGYEQYF
TGTGCCAGTAGTCCAACTAGGACAGGCTACGAGCAGTACTTC
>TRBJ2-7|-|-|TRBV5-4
CASSPQQNLPYEQYF
TGTGCCAGCAGCCCCCAACAGAATCTCCCCTACGAGCAGTACTTC
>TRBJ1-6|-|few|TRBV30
CAWTSLGLNSPLHF
TGTGCCTGGACCTCCCTGGGGCTTAATTCACCCCTCCACTTT
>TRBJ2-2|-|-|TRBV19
CASHHKITGELFF
TGTGCCAGTCACCACAAAATAACCGGGGAGCTGTTTTTT
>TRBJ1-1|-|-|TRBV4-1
CASSRANTEAFF
TGCGCCAGCAGCCGCGCGAACACTGAAGCTTTCTTT
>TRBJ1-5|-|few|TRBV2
CASKAGNQPQHF
TGTGCCAGCAAGGCAGGGAATCAGCCCCAGCATTTT
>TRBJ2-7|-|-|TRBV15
CATSPRQAHEQYF
TGTGCCACCAGTCCAAGACAGGCACACGAGCAGTACTTC
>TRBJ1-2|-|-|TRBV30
CAWRPGRYGYTF
TGTGCCTGGAGACCGGGCCGATATGGCTACACCTTC
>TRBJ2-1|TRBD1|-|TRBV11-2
CASSSRGLGTYNEQFF
TGTGCCAGCAGCTCCAGGGGGCTGGGTACCTACAATGAGCAGTTCTTC
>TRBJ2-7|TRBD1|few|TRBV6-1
CASSELGTGGREQYF
TGTGCCAGCAGTGAGTTGGGGACAGGGGGCCGCGAGCAGTACTTC
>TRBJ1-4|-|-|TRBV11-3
CASSVDRNEKLFF
TGTGCCAGCAGCGTTGACAGGAATGAAAAACTGTTTTTT
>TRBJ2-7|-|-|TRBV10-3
CASRDILSSYEQYF
TGTGCCTCCCGGGACATCTTAAGTTCCTACGAGCAGTACTTC
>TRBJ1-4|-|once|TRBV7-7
CASSLTDATNEKLFF
TGTGCCAGCAGCTTAACAGATGCAACTAATGAAAAACTGTTTTTT
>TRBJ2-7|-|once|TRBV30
CATPVRGTGEQYF
TGTGCCACCCCGGTCAGGGGAACAGGCGAGCAGTACTTC
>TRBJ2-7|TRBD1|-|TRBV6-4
CARPRDRPYEQYF
TGTGCCAGGCCCCGGGACAGACCCTACGAGCAGTACTTC
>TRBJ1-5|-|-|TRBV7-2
CASSIRGNQPQHF
TGTGCCAGCAGCATTAGGGGGAATCAGCCCCAGCATTTT
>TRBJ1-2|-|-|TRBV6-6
CASSVNSNYGYTF
TGTGCCAGCAGTGTCAACAGTAACTATGGCTACACCTTC
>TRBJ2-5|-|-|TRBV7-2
CASKEAETQYF
TGTGCCAGCAAGGAAGCAGAGACCCAGTACTTC
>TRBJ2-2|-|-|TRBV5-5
CASSAQPGNPAGELFF
TGTGCCAGCAGTGCCCAACCAGGGAATCCGGCCGGGGAGCTGTTTTTT
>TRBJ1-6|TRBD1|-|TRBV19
CATGRQGVGNSPLHF
TGTGCCACGGGCCGACAGGGCGTGGGGAATTCACCCCTCCACTTT
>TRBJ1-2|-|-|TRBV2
CASSEGQGIYGYTF
TGTGCCAGCAGTGAAGGCCAGGGGATCTATGGCTACACCTTC
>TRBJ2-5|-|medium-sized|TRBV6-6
CASTWSQETQYF
TGTGCCTCAACGTGGTCCCAAGAGACCCAGTACTTC
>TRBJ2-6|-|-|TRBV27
CASSLYWGAEHSGANVLTF
TGTGCCAGCAGTTTATATTGGGGAGCGGAACACTCTGGGGCCAACGTCCTGACTTTC